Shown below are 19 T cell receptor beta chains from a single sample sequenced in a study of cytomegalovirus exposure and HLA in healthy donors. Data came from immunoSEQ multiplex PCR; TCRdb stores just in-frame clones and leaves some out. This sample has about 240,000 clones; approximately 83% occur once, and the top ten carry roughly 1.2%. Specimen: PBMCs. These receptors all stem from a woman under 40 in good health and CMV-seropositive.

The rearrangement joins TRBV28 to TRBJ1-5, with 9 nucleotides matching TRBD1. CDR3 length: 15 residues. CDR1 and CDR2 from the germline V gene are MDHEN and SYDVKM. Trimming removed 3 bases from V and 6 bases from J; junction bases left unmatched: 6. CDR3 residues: CASSLTGGFSQPQHF. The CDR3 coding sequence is TGTGCCAGCAGTTTGACAGGGGGGTTTAGTCAGCCCCAGCATTTT.

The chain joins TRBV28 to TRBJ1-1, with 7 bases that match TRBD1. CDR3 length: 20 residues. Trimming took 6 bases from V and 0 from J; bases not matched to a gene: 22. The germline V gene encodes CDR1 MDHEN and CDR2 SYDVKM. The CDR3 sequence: CASSFRKRGTASLMNTEAFF. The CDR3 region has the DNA TGTGCCAGCAGCTTCAGAAAACGCGGGACAGCAAGCCTAATGAACACTGAAGCTTTCTTT.

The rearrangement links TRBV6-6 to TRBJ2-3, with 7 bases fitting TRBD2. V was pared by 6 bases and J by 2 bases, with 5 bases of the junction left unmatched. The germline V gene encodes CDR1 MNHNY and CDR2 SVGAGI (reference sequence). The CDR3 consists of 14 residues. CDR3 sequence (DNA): TGTGCCAGCAGGAGCGGGACCGCCACAGATACGCAGTATTTT. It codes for CASRSGTATDTQYF.

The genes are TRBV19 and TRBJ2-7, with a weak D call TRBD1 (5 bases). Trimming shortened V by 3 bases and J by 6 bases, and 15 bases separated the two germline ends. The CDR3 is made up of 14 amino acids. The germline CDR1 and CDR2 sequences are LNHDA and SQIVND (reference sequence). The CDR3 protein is CASSMGGHGVEQYF. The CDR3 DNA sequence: TGTGCCAGTAGTATGGGCGGACATGGGGTCGAGCAGTACTTC. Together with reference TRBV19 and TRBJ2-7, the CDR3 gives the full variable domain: DGGITQSPKYLFRKEGQNVTLSCEQNLNHDAMYWYRQDPGQGLRLIYYSQIVNDFQKGDIAEGYSVSREKKESFPLTVTSAQKNPTAFYLCASSMGGHGVEQYFGPGTRLTVT.

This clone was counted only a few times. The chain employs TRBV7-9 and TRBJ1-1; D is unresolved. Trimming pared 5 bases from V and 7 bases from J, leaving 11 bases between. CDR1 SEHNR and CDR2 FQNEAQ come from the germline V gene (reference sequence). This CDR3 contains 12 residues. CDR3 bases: TGTGCCAGCAGCCCCCGGGGTGATGAAGCTTTCTTT. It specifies CASSPRGDEAFF.

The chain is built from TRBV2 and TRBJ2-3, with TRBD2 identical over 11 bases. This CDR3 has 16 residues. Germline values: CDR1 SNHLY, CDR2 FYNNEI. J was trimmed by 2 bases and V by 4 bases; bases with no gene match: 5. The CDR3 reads CASSAGTSGYTDTQYF. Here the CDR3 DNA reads TGTGCCAGCAGTGCCGGGACTAGCGGCTACACAGATACGCAGTATTTT.

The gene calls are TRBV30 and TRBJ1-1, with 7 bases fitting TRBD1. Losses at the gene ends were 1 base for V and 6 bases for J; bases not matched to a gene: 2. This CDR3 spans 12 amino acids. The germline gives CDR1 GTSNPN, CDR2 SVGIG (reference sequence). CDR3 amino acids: CAWSAQGAEAFF. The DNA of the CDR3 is TGTGCCTGGAGTGCCCAGGGGGCTGAAGCTTTCTTT. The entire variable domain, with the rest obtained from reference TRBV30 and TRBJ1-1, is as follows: SQTIHQWPATLVQPVGSPLSLECTVEGTSNPNLYWYRQAAGRGLQLLFYSVGIGQISSEVPQNLSASRPQDRQFILSSKKLLLSDSGFYLCAWSAQGAEAFFGQGTRLTVV.

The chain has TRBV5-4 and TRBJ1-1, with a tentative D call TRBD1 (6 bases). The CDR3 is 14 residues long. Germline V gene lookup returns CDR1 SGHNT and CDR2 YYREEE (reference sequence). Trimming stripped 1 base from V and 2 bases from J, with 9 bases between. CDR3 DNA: TGTGCCAGCAGCTTGACAGGGACAAACACTGAAGCTTTCTTT. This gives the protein CASSLTGTNTEAFF.

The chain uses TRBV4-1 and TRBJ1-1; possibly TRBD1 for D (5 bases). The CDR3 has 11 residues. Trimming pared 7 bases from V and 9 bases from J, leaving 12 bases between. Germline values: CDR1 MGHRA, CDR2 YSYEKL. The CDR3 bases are TGCGCCAGCACAGGGCGGGGGAAAGCTTTCTTT. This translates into CASTGRGKAFF.

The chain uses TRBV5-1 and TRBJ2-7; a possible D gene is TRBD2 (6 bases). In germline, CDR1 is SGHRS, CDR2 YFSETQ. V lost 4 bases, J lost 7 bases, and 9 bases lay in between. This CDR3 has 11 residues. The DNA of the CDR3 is TGCGCCAGCAGCATACGGGGGGAGCAGTACTTC. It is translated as CASSIRGEQYF.

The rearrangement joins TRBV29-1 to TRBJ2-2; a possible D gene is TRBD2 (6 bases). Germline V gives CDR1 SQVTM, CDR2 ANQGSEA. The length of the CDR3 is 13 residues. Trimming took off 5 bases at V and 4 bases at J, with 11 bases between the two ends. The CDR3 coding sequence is TGCAGCGTTACGGGGGACTTCACCGGGGAGCTGTTTTTT. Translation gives CSVTGDFTGELFF.

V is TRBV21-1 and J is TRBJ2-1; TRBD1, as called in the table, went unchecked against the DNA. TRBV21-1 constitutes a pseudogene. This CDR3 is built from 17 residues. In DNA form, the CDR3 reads TGTGCCAGCAGCAAAGCAGCCGGGACAGGGTTTATCTATGAGCAGTTCTTC. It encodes CASSKAAGTGFIYEQFF.

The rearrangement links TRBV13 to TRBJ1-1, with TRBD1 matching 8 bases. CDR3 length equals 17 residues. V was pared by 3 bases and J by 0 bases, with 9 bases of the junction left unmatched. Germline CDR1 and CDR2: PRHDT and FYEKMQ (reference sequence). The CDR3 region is CASSFGTGELMNTEAFF. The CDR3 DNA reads TGTGCCAGCAGCTTTGGGACAGGCGAGTTAATGAACACTGAAGCTTTCTTT.

DNA of the CDR3: TGCGCCAGCAGCTTGGTACCGGGACAAAGCGACTATGGCTACACCTTC. Protein: CASSLVPGQSDYGYTF. This chain connects TRBV5-1 to TRBJ1-2; weak D call: TRBD1 (6 bases). The CDR3 consists of 16 residues. V lost 0 bases, J lost 3 bases, and 15 bases lay in between. Germline V gives CDR1 SGHRS, CDR2 YFSETQ.

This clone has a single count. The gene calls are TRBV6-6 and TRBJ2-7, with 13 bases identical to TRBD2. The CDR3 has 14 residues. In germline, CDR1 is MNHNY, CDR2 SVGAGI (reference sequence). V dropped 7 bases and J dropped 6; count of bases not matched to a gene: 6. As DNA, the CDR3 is TGTGCCAGCATCCGGACTAGCGGGAGTAGCGAGCAGTACTTC. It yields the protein CASIRTSGSSEQYF.

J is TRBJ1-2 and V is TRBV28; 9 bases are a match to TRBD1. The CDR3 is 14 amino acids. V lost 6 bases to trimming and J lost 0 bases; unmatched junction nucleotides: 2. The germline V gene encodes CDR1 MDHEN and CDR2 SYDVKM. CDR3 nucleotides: TGTGCCAGCAGGGGGACAGGGTCTAACTATGGCTACACCTTC. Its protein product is CASRGTGSNYGYTF.

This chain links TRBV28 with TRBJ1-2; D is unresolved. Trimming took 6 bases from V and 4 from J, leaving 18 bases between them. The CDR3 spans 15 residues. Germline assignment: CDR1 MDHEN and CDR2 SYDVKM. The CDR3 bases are TGTGCCAGCAGCCCTCCCGCGGTACCTTCCTATGGCTACACCTTC. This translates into CASSPPAVPSYGYTF.

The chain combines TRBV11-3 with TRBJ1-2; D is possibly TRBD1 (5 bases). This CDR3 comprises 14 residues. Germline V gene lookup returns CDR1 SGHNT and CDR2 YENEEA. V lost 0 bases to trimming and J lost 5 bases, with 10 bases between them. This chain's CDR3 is CASSLDLGGYGYTF. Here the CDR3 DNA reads TGTGCCAGCAGCTTAGATCTGGGGGGTTATGGCTACACCTTC.

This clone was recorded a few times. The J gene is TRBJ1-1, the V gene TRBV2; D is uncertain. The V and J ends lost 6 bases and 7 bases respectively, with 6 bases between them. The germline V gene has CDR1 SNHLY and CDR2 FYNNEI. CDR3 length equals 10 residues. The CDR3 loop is CASRRVEAFF. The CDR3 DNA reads TGTGCCAGCAGACGGGTTGAAGCTTTCTTT.